A single sample gave rise to the 16 T cell receptor beta chains below, sequenced in a study of T cell responses to AZD1222 COVID-19 vaccine (dated by TCRdb to the early 2020s). In light of the paper, this sample's time point label describes: baseline before first vaccination. The library was prepared using the immunoSEQ multiplex PCR assay. The immuneACCESS repertoire file appears here via TCRdb, limited to in-frame rearrangements. These files lack a portion of the clones; in checked studies, under half of the deficit traces to unresolved V genes, and the cause of the others is not known. For this sample there are 150,000 to 200,000 clones; roughly 93% appear just once. The ten largest make up roughly 10% of the sample. The sequencing here drew on peripheral blood, taken on day 0 of AZD1222 vaccination. Every receptor here comes from an adult in good health.

The chain combines TRBV19 with TRBJ1-1; D gene unclear. V was pared by 6 bases and J by 5 bases, with 13 bases between. The CDR3 covers 13 residues. Germline V gene sequence: CDR1 LNHDA, CDR2 SQIVND (reference sequence). CDR3 region: CASSTRRETEAFF. CDR3 DNA: TGTGCCAGTAGCACCAGGAGGGAGACTGAAGCTTTCTTT.

This rearrangement joins TRBV7-8 to TRBJ2-1, with 11 bases lining up with TRBD1. The CDR3 covers 15 residues. CDR1 is SGHVS, CDR2 FQNEAQ, per germline. Trimming took 3 bases from V and 7 from J; bases not matched to a gene: 5. CDR3 region: CASSFRGQGANEQFF. CDR3 in DNA: TGTGCCAGCAGCTTTAGAGGACAGGGGGCAAATGAGCAGTTCTTC.

In DNA form, the CDR3 reads TGTGCCAGCAGCTCATATATCAAAGGCGACGTAAAACTGTTTTTT. It is translated as CASSSYIKGDVKLFF. The V call is TRBV7-9, the J call TRBJ1-4; no reliable D call. This CDR3 comprises 15 residues. Looked up from germline, CDR1 is SEHNR and CDR2 is FQNEAQ (reference sequence). V was shortened by 4 bases and J by 10 bases, with 19 bases between the two germline ends.

This clone was observed once. V and J are TRBV6-5 and TRBJ2-7, with D tentatively TRBD1 or TRBD2 (5 bases each). Trimming removed 2 bases from V and 6 bases from J, with 8 bases in between. The length of the CDR3 is 12 residues. The germline V gene has CDR1 MNHEY and CDR2 SVGAGI. The CDR3 bases are TGTGCCAGCAGTTACGTAGGGACCGAGCAGTACTTC. This sequence encodes CASSYVGTEQYF.

This chain connects TRBV11-3 to TRBJ1-1, with D maybe TRBD1 (5 bases). The germline gives CDR1 SGHNT, CDR2 YENEEA. CDR3 length: 13 residues. V gave up 0 bases and J gave up 8 bases, with 10 bases separating them. The CDR3 spells CASSLDGRGEAFF. In nucleotides, the CDR3 is TGTGCCAGCAGCTTAGATGGAAGGGGAGAAGCTTTCTTT.

The genes are TRBV14 and TRBJ1-1; perhaps TRBD1 as D (5 bases). Germline V gives CDR1 SGHDN, CDR2 FVKESK. The CDR3 is 13 residues long. V was shortened by 1 base and J by 9 bases, with 12 bases between the two germline ends. The CDR3 DNA is TGTGCCAGCAGCCAAGTCTCGTCAGGGAAAGCTTTCTTT. As protein: CASSQVSSGKAFF.

The chain combines TRBV19 with TRBJ1-1, with D possibly being TRBD1 (5 bases). Germline CDR1 and CDR2: LNHDA and SQIVND (reference sequence). This CDR3 contains 13 residues. The V end was cut by 5 bases, the J end by 5 bases, with 12 bases between. In DNA form, the CDR3 reads TGTGCCAGTAGTGAGATCGGGGGGACTGAAGCTTTCTTT. Amino acid sequence: CASSEIGGTEAFF.

This chain links TRBV28 with TRBJ1-5; D gene uncertain. The V and J ends lost 5 bases and 4 bases respectively, with 12 bases between them. This CDR3 region has 14 residues. Looked up from germline, CDR1 is MDHEN and CDR2 is SYDVKM. The CDR3 DNA reads as TGTGCCAGCAGTCCCCTTCCCCTAAATCAGCCCCAGCATTTT. Translated, it gives CASSPLPLNQPQHF.

The J gene is TRBJ2-1, the V gene TRBV11-3; 8 bases map to TRBD2. Per the germline V gene, CDR1 is SGHNT and CDR2 is YENEEA. The CDR3 covers 14 residues. The V and J ends lost 1 base and 8 bases, in that order; junction bases with no gene match: 4. The CDR3 here is CASSLAGGDYEQFF. In DNA, the CDR3 is TGTGCCAGCAGCTTAGCGGGAGGGGACTATGAGCAGTTCTTC.

The chain recombines TRBV25-1 with TRBJ1-1, with D perhaps TRBD1 (5 bases). The CDR3 runs 15 residues. CDR1 MGHDK and CDR2 SYGVNS come from the germline V gene. With 9 bases removed from V and 3 bases from J, the gap between germline ends came to 20 bases. CDR3 in amino acids: CARMGTNFEDTEAFF. In DNA form, the CDR3 reads TGTGCCAGGATGGGGACGAACTTCGAGGACACTGAAGCTTTCTTT.

This chain connects TRBV7-3 to TRBJ2-2, with D possibly TRBD1 on 5 matching bases. The CDR3 consists of 18 residues. Germline assignment: CDR1 SGHTA and CDR2 FQGTGA. Between the trimmed V and J ends, which lost 1 base and 2 bases, there was a span of 17 bases. The CDR3: CASSLIPLGAGNTGELFF. CDR3 bases: TGTGCCAGCAGCTTAATCCCCCTAGGGGCAGGTAACACCGGGGAGCTGTTTTTT.

The rearrangement links TRBV3-1 (or the pseudogene TRBV3-2) to TRBJ1-1, with D unresolved. V lost 1 base and J 4 bases, leaving 19 bases between the germline ends. The CDR3 runs to 17 residues. CDR1 and CDR2 from the germline V gene are LGHDT and YNNKEL (reference sequence). The chain's CDR3 is CASSQGQEDLIGTEAFF. CDR3 nucleotides: TGTGCCAGCAGCCAAGGCCAGGAGGACCTGATTGGCACTGAAGCTTTCTTT.

This sequence joins TRBV10-2 and TRBJ2-7; 9 bases are a match to TRBD1. The CDR3 loop spans 17 amino acids. Germline V gives CDR1 WSHSY, CDR2 SAAADI. J lost 2 bases, V lost 4 bases, and 12 bases had no gene match. This chain's CDR3 is CASSGWDRDRAPYEQYF. CDR3 bases: TGCGCCAGCAGTGGGTGGGATCGGGACAGGGCCCCCTACGAGCAGTACTTC.

The chain links TRBV5-1 to TRBJ2-1; no reliable D call. The germline gives CDR1 SGHRS, CDR2 YFSETQ. The V end was cut by 7 bases, the J end by 8 bases, with 10 bases between. The CDR3 runs 11 residues. The CDR3 loop is CASSSVDEQFF. DNA for the CDR3: TGCGCCAGCTCCAGTGTGGATGAGCAGTTCTTC.

V and J are TRBV18 and TRBJ2-1, with 9 bases aligning to TRBD2. With 5 bases clipped from V and 6 bases from J, the junction kept 5 bases outside the gene matches. The germline CDR1 and CDR2 sequences are KGHSH and LQKENI. The CDR3 is made up of 14 amino acids. The CDR3 loop reads CASSSLAGINEQFF. CDR3 bases: TGTGCCAGCTCATCCCTAGCGGGAATCAATGAGCAGTTCTTC.

The chain uses TRBV5-5 and TRBJ2-1; 9 nucleotides line up with TRBD2. The CDR3 spans 18 residues. Germline V gene lookup returns CDR1 SGHKS and CDR2 YYEKEE (reference sequence). The J segment lost 4 bases and the V segment lost 3 bases, leaving 14 bases of the junction unmatched. The CDR3 coding sequence is TGTGCCAGCAGCTCACGGATTAGCGGGAGTAGTGCATACAATGAGCAGTTCTTC. Amino acid sequence: CASSSRISGSSAYNEQFF.